The 2 T cell receptor beta chains given below trace back to one sample, sequenced in a study of T cell changes during pregnancy in multiple sclerosis. Method: immunoSEQ multiplex PCR; TCRdb's copy keeps in-frame clones and lacks some. The sample yields around 3,500 clones, around 84% seen once. The sequences come from CD8+ T cells from peripheral blood mononuclear cells, collected in the first trimester of pregnancy. The receptors shown here come from a female donor in good health, enrolled as a control in a pregnancy study.

The rearrangement links TRBV19 to TRBJ1-1; tentative D call: TRBD1 (6 bases). Between the trimmed V and J ends, which lost 8 bases and 0 bases, there was a span of 10 bases. This CDR3 has 13 amino acids. Germline values: CDR1 LNHDA, CDR2 SQIVND (reference sequence). The CDR3 sequence is CASSDSLNTEAFF. The CDR3 DNA is TGTGCCAGTTCGGACAGTCTGAACACTGAAGCTTTCTTT.

In DNA form, the CDR3 reads TGTGCCAGCAGCGACCCGGGACAGGGGGTTTTAGGCACTGAAGCTTTCTTT. It translates to CASSDPGQGVLGTEAFF. The genes are TRBV5-6 and TRBJ1-1; 11 positions agree with TRBD1. The CDR3 has 17 residues. The trim removed 4 bases at V and 4 bases at J, leaving 12 bases unmatched. CDR1 and CDR2 (germline): SGHDT, YYEEEE.